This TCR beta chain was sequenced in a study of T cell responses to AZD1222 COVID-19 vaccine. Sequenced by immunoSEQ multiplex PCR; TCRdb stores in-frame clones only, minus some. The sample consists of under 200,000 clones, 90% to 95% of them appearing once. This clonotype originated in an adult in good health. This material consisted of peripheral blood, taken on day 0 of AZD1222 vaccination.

The CDR3 sequence is CASSFRRSALHF. CDR3 in DNA: TGTGCCAGCAGTTTTAGACGGTCAGCCCTCCACTTT. The chain has TRBV28 and TRBJ1-6, with unresolved D. Between the trimmed V and J ends, which lost 3 bases and 14 bases, there was a span of 11 bases. The germline V gene has CDR1 MDHEN and CDR2 SYDVKM. This CDR3 has 12 amino acids.